This TCR beta chain originates from a study of T cell changes during pregnancy in multiple sclerosis. Only one count was recorded for this clone. V gave up 4 bases and J gave up 10 bases; unmatched junction bases: 12. The CDR3 is 14 residues long. CDR1 and CDR2 from the germline V gene are SNHLY and FYNNEI. The assay was immunoSEQ multiplex PCR, and TCRdb's table has in-frame clones only and misses some. Of some 80,000 clones in the sample, about 93% are singletons; the top ten hold over 0.8%. This specimen consisted of peripheral blood, obtained in the first trimester of pregnancy. This chain joins TRBV2 and TRBJ1-1; TRBD1 agrees at 7 bases. This receptor was taken from a female donor with multiple sclerosis, enrolled in a pregnancy study. The CDR3, as DNA: TGTGCCAGCAGTGCGACAGGGACCGACCAGGGAGCTTTCTTT. Its protein is CASSATGTDQGAFF.